A selection of T cell receptor beta chains follows, all from one sample in a study of long-term antiretroviral therapy in people with HIV. The method was immunoSEQ multiplex PCR; TCRdb's version includes in-frame clones alone and lacks a portion of them. The top ten clones hold 3.4% of a sample with 30,000 to 35,000 clones, 65% to 85% of them seen once. The sequenced sample was unsorted PBMCs, obtained 3 years after starting antiretroviral therapy. The receptors shown here come from a man between 45 and 60 years old with HIV. Both conserved end residues are part of each CDR3. Fields, in order: V gene, D gene, clone size, J gene, CDR3 protein, CDR3 DNA. The D gene is left open where the match is weak. The size of a clone is reported for some rows only, either as once, few or many, or as a class for expanded clones.

v_call: TRBV6-5
d_call: -
clone_size: -
j_call: TRBJ2-3
cdr3_aa: CASSYMRADTQYF
cdr3_nt: TGTGCCAGCAGTTACATGCGGGCGGATACGCAGTATTTT

v_call: TRBV19
d_call: -
clone_size: -
j_call: TRBJ1-1
cdr3_aa: CASSPPGSMGEAFF
cdr3_nt: TGTGCCAGTAGTCCACCCGGGTCTATGGGTGAAGCTTTCTTT

v_call: TRBV7-7
d_call: -
clone_size: -
j_call: TRBJ2-7
cdr3_aa: CASSLDQGYEQYF
cdr3_nt: TGTGCTAGCAGCTTAGACCAGGGGTACGAGCAGTACTTC

v_call: TRBV7-2
d_call: -
clone_size: -
j_call: TRBJ2-5
cdr3_aa: CASSSPSDRPIEETQYF
cdr3_nt: TGTGCCAGCAGCTCACCCTCAGACCGCCCGATCGAAGAGACCCAGTACTTC

v_call: TRBV19
d_call: -
clone_size: -
j_call: TRBJ2-5
cdr3_aa: CASSPFSQVVETQYF
cdr3_nt: TGTGCCAGTAGTCCTTTTTCACAGGTCGTGGAGACCCAGTACTTC

v_call: TRBV14
d_call: TRBD2
clone_size: -
j_call: TRBJ2-5
cdr3_aa: CASSQKSGVGQETQYF
cdr3_nt: TGTGCCAGCAGCCAAAAAAGCGGGGTGGGGCAAGAGACCCAGTACTTC

v_call: TRBV18
d_call: -
clone_size: -
j_call: TRBJ2-3
cdr3_aa: CASSLQGGGTDTQYF
cdr3_nt: TGTGCCAGCTCACTGCAGGGGGGAGGCACAGATACGCAGTATTTT

v_call: TRBV7-9
d_call: TRBD2
clone_size: -
j_call: TRBJ2-6
cdr3_aa: CASSLTSGRVSGANVLTF
cdr3_nt: TGTGCCAGTAGCTTGACTAGCGGGAGAGTCTCTGGGGCCAACGTCCTGACTTTC

v_call: TRBV11-2
d_call: -
clone_size: -
j_call: TRBJ1-1
cdr3_aa: CASRGLESFF
cdr3_nt: TGTGCCAGCAGGGGACTGGAGTCTTTCTTT

v_call: TRBV28
d_call: -
clone_size: -
j_call: TRBJ1-2
cdr3_aa: CATLERRANYGYTF
cdr3_nt: TGTGCCACCCTCGAGAGGCGGGCTAACTATGGCTACACCTTC

v_call: TRBV23-1
d_call: -
clone_size: -
j_call: TRBJ2-1
cdr3_aa: CASSQTPGGSDEQFF
cdr3_nt: TGCGCCAGCAGTCAAACGCCCGGGGGTAGCGATGAGCAGTTCTTC

v_call: TRBV30
d_call: -
clone_size: once
j_call: TRBJ2-4
cdr3_aa: CAWTRQLRDIQYF
cdr3_nt: TGTGCCTGGACGCGGCAGTTAAGGGACATTCAGTACTTC

v_call: TRBV20-1
d_call: -
clone_size: few
j_call: TRBJ1-5
cdr3_aa: CSARDHQPQHF
cdr3_nt: TGCAGTGCTAGAGATCACCAGCCCCAGCATTTT

v_call: TRBV5-1
d_call: -
clone_size: -
j_call: TRBJ1-4
cdr3_aa: CASSSMDGDEKLFF
cdr3_nt: TGCGCCAGCAGCTCGATGGACGGTGATGAAAAACTGTTTTTT

v_call: TRBV20-1
d_call: -
clone_size: -
j_call: TRBJ2-1
cdr3_aa: CSARSGVEQFF
cdr3_nt: TGCAGTGCTAGGTCGGGGGTCGAGCAGTTCTTC

v_call: TRBV7-2
d_call: -
clone_size: few
j_call: TRBJ1-2
cdr3_aa: CASSLRSDYGYTF
cdr3_nt: TGTGCCAGCAGCTTAAGGTCTGACTATGGCTACACCTTC